This note documents a single T cell receptor beta chain sequence. Libraries were prepared by immunoSEQ multiplex PCR; TCRdb keeps only in-frame clonotypes and omits some of them. The data contain 55,000 to 75,000 clones, around 85% of them singletons. This entry comes from a study of T cell responses to AZD1222 COVID-19 vaccine. Germline loops: CDR1 MNHEY, CDR2 SMNVEV (reference sequence). Trimming cost V 1 base and J 6 bases, with 10 bases left between them. The CDR3 runs to 15 residues. This chain connects TRBV27 to TRBJ1-6; D might be TRBD1 (6 bases). The starting material was peripheral blood, obtained on day 0 of AZD1222 vaccination. This TCR derives from an adult in good health. The CDR3 loop is CASSLLVQGNSPLHF. DNA of the CDR3: TGTGCCAGCAGTTTATTGGTACAGGGTAATTCACCCCTCCACTTT.